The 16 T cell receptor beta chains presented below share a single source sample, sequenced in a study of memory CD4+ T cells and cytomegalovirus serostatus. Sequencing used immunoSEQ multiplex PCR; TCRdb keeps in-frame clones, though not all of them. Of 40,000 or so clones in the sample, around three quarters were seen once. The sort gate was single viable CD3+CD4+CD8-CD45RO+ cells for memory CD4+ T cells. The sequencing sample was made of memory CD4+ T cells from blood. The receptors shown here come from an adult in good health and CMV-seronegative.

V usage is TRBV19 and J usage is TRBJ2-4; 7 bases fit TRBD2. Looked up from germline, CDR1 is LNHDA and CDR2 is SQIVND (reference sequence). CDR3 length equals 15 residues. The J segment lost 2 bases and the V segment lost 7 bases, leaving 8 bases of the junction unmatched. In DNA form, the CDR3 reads TGTGCCAGTAACCCGACTAGCCTGACCAAAAACATTCAGTACTTC. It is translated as CASNPTSLTKNIQYF. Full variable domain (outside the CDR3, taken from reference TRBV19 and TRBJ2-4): DGGITQSPKYLFRKEGQNVTLSCEQNLNHDAMYWYRQDPGQGLRLIYYSQIVNDFQKGDIAEGYSVSREKKESFPLTVTSAQKNPTAFYLCASNPTSLTKNIQYFGAGTRLSVL.

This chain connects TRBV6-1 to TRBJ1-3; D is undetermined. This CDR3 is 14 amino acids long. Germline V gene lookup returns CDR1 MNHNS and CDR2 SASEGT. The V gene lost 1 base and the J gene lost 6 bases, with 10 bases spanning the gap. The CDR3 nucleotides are TGTGCCAGCAGTGAAGTTGGACGGCTAAACACCATATATTTT. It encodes CASSEVGRLNTIYF.

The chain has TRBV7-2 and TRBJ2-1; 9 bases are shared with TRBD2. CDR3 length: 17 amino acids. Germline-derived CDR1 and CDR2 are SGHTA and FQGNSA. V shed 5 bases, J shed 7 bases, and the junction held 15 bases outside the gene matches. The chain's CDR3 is CASSPLGAGGPWNEQFF. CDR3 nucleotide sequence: TGTGCCAGCAGCCCCCTCGGCGCGGGAGGGCCGTGGAATGAGCAGTTCTTC.

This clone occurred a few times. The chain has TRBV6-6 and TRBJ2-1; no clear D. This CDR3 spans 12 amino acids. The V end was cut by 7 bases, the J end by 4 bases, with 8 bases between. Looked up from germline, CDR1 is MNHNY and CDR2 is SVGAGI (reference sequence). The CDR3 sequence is CASKGPYNEQFF. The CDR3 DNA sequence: TGTGCCAGCAAAGGACCGTACAATGAGCAGTTCTTC.

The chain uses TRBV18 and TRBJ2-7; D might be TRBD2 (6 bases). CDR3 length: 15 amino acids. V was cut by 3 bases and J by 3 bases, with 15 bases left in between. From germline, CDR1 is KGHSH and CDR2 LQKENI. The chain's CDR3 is CASSPGHGGGYEQYF. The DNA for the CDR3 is TGTGCCAGCTCACCCGGTCACGGGGGAGGCTACGAGCAGTACTTC. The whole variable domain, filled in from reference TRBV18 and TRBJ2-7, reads NAGVMQNPRHLVRRRGQEARLRCSPMKGHSHVYWYRQLPEEGLKFMVYLQKENIIDESGMPKERFSAEFPKEGPSILRIQQVVRGDSAAYFCASSPGHGGGYEQYFGPGTRLTVT.

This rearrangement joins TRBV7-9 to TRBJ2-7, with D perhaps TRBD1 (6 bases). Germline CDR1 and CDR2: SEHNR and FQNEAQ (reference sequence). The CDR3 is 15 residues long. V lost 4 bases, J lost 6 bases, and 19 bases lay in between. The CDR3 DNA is TGTGCCAGCAGCTCTTATGGCAGGGGTTCGGTCGAGCAGTACTTC. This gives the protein CASSSYGRGSVEQYF.

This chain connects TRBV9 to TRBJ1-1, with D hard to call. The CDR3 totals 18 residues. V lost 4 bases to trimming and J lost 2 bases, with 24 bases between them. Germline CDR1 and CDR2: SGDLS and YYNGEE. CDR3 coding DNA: TGTGCCAGCAGCCCAACGGCAGTGGCTCGAGGGCCAAACACTGAAGCTTTCTTT. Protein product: CASSPTAVARGPNTEAFF.

The CDR3 DNA sequence: TGTGCCAGCAGAACCCGGGGCGTCAATCAGCCCCAGCATTTT. Protein: CASRTRGVNQPQHF. The V and J genes are TRBV2 and TRBJ1-5, with D tentatively TRBD1 (5 bases). CDR1 SNHLY and CDR2 FYNNEI come from the germline V gene. V gave up 6 bases and J gave up 3 bases, with 12 bases separating them. The CDR3 extends over 14 amino acids.

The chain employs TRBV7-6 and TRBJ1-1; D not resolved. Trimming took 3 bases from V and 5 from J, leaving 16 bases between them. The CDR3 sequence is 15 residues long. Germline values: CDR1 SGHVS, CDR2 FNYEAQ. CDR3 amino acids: CASSFSNSRGTEAFF. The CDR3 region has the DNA TGTGCCAGCAGCTTCTCAAATTCACGGGGAACTGAAGCTTTCTTT.

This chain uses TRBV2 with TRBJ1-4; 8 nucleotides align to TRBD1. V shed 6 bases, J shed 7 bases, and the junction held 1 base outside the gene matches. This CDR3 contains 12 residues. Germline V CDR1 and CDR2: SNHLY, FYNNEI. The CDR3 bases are TGTGCCAGCAGGACAGGGGCTGAAAAACTGTTTTTT. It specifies CASRTGAEKLFF.

The CDR3 is CASSFGDGTEAFF. Written as DNA, the CDR3 is TGTGCCAGCAGTTTTGGGGACGGCACTGAAGCTTTCTTT. V and J are TRBV27 and TRBJ1-1; tentatively, D is TRBD1 (5 bases). The V gene's germline CDR1 is MNHEY and CDR2 SMNVEV (reference sequence). This CDR3 has 13 residues. The ends were cut back, 3 bases at V and 4 bases at J, with 9 bases in the middle.

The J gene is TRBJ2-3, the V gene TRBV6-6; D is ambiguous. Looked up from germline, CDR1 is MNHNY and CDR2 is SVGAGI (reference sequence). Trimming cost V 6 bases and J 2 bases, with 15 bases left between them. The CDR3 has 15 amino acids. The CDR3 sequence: CASSQKDPNTDTQYF. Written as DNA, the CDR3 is TGTGCCAGCAGCCAAAAAGACCCTAACACAGATACGCAGTATTTT.

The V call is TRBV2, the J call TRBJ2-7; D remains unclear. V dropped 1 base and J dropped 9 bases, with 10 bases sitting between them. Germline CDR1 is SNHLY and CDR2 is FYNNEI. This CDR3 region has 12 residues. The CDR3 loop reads CASSEESRVQYF. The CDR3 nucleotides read TGTGCCAGCAGTGAAGAGTCCCGGGTGCAGTACTTC.

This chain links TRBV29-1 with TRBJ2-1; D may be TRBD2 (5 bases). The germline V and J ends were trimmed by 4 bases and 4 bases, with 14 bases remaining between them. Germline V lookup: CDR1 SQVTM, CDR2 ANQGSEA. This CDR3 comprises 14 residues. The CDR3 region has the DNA TGCAGCGTTGTGGAGCGGATAAATTACAATGAGCAGTTCTTC. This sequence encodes CSVVERINYNEQFF.

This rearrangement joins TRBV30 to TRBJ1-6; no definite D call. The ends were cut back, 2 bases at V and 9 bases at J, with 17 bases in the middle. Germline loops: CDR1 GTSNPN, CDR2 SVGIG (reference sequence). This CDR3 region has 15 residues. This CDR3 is CAWSFGVIIGSPLHF. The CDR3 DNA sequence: TGTGCCTGGAGTTTCGGGGTGATAATTGGTTCACCCCTCCACTTT.

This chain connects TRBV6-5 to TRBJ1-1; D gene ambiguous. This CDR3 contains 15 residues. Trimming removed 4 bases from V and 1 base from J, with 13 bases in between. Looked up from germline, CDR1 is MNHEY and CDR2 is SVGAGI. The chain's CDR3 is CASSSSEGTNTEAFF. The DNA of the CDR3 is TGTGCCAGCAGTTCCTCAGAGGGTACGAACACTGAAGCTTTCTTT.